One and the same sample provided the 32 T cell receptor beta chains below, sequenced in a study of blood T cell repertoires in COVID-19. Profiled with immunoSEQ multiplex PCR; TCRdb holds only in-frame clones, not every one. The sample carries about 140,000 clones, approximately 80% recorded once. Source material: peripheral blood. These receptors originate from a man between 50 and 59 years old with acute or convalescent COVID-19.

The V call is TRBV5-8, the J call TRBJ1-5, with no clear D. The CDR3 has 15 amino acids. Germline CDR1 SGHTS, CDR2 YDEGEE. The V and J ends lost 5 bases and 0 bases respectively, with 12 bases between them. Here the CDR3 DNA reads TGTGCCAGCAGATTACAGTTATATAGCAATCAGCCCCAGCATTTT. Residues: CASRLQLYSNQPQHF.

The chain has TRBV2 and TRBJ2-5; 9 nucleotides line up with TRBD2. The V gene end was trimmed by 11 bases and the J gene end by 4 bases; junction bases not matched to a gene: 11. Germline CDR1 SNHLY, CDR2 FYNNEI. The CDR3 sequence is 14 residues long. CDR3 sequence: CAGTAGGQGETQYF. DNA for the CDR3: TGTGCCGGAACGGCGGGGGGGCAGGGAGAGACCCAGTACTTC.

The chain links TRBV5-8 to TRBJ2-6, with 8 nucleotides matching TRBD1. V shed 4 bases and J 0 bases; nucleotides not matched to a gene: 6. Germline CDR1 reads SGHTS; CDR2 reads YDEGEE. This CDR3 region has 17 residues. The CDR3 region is CASSGRDRSSGANVLTF. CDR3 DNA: TGTGCCAGCAGCGGCCGGGACAGGAGCTCTGGGGCCAACGTCCTGACTTTC.

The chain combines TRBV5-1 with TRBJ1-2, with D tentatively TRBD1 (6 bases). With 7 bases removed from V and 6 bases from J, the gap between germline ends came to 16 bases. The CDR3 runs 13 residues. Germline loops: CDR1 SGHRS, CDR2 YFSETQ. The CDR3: CASRPTGRDGYTF. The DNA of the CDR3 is TGCGCCAGCCGTCCAACAGGGCGGGATGGCTACACCTTC.

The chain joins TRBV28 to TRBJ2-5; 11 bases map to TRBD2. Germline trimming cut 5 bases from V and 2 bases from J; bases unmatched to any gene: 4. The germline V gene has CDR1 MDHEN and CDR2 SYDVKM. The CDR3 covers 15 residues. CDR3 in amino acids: CASSIIAGGQETQYF. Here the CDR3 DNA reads TGTGCCAGCAGTATCATAGCGGGGGGGCAAGAGACCCAGTACTTC.

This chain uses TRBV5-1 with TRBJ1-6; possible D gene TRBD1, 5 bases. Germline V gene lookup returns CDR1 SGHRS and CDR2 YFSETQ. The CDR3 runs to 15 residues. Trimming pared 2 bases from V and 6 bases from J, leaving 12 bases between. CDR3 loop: CASSFGQGGNSPLHF. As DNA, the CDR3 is TGCGCCAGCAGCTTCGGACAAGGTGGTAATTCACCCCTCCACTTT.

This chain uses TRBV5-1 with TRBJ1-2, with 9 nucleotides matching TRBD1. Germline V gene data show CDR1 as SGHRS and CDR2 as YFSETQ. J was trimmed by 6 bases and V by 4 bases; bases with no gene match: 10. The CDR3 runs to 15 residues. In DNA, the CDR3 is TGCGCCAGCAGCATTGGGACAGGGAGGTGGAATGGCTACACCTTC. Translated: CASSIGTGRWNGYTF.

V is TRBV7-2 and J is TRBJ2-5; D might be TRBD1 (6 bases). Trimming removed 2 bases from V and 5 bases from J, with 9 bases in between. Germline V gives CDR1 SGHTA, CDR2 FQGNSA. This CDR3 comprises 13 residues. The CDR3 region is CASSLYRGETQYF. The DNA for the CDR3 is TGTGCCAGCAGCTTATATAGGGGGGAGACCCAGTACTTC.

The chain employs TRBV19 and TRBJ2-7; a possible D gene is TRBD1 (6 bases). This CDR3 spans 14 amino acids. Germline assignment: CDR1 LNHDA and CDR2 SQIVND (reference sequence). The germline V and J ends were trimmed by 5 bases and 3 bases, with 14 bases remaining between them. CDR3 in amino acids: CASSLAGEGYEQYF. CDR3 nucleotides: TGTGCCAGTAGTTTGGCAGGGGAAGGCTACGAGCAGTACTTC. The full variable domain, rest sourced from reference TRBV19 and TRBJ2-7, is DGGITQSPKYLFRKEGQNVTLSCEQNLNHDAMYWYRQDPGQGLRLIYYSQIVNDFQKGDIAEGYSVSREKKESFPLTVTSAQKNPTAFYLCASSLAGEGYEQYFGPGTRLTVT.

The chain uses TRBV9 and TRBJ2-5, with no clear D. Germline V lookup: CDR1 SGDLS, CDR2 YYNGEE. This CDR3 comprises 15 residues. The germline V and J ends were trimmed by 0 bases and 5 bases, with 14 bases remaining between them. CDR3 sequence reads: CASSVDGSGQETQYF. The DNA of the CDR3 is TGTGCCAGCAGCGTAGATGGTTCGGGTCAGGAGACCCAGTACTTC.

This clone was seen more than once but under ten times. Here the CDR3 reads CATSDNSPDTQYF. The CDR3 DNA reads as TGTGCCACCAGTGATAACTCCCCAGATACGCAGTATTTT. The V call is TRBV24-1, the J call TRBJ2-3; no firm D call. Germline-derived CDR1 and CDR2 are KGHDR and SFDVKD. The V end was cut by 3 bases, the J end by 4 bases, with 7 bases between. This CDR3 has 13 residues.

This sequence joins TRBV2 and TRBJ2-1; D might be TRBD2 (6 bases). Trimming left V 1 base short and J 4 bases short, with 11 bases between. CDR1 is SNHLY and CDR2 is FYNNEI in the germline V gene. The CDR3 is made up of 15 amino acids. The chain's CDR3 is CASSEGRGSYNEQFF. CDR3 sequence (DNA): TGTGCCAGCAGTGAAGGGCGGGGCTCTTACAATGAGCAGTTCTTC.

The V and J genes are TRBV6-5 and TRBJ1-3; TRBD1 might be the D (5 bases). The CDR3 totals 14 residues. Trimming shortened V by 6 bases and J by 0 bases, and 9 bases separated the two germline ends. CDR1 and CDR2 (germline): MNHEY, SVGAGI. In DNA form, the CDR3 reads TGTGCCAGCAGGACAGACCCCTCTGGAAACACCATATATTTT. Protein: CASRTDPSGNTIYF.

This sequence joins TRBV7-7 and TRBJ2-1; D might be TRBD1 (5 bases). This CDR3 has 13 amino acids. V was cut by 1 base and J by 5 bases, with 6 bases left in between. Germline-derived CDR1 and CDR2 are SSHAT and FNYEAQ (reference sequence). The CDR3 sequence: CASSLGQNNEQFF. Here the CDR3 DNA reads TGTGCCAGCAGCTTAGGACAGAACAATGAGCAGTTCTTC.

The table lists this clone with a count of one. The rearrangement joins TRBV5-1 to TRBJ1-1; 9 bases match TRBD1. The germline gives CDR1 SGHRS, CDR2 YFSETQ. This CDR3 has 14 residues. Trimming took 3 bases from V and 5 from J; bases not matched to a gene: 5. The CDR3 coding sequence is TGCGCCAGCAGCTCATCGGGACAGGGAACTGAAGCTTTCTTT. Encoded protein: CASSSSGQGTEAFF.

CDR3 residues: CASTSTGGTEAFF. For the CDR3, the DNA is TGTGCCAGTACCTCGACAGGGGGCACTGAAGCTTTCTTT. The rearrangement links TRBV19 to TRBJ1-1; 9 bases match TRBD1. The CDR3 has 13 residues. Germline V CDR1 and CDR2: LNHDA, SQIVND (reference sequence). J gave up 4 bases and V 7 bases, and 4 bases lay outside the gene matches. The full variable domain, rest sourced from reference TRBV19 and TRBJ1-1, is DGGITQSPKYLFRKEGQNVTLSCEQNLNHDAMYWYRQDPGQGLRLIYYSQIVNDFQKGDIAEGYSVSREKKESFPLTVTSAQKNPTAFYLCASTSTGGTEAFFGQGTRLTVV.

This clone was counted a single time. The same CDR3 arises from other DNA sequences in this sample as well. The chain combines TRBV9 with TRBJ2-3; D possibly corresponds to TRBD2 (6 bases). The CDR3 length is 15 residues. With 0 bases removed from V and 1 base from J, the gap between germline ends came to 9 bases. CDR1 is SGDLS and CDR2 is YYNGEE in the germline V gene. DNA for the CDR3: TGTGCCAGCAGCGTAGGGGGCGGGGGCACAGATACGCAGTATTTT. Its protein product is CASSVGGGGTDTQYF.

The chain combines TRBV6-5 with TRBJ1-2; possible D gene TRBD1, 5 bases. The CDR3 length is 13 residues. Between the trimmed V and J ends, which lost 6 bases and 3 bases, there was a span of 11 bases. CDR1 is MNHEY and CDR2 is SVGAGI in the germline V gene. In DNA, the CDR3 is TGTGCCAGCAGCCAAGGGGCGGACTATGGCTACACCTTC. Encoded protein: CASSQGADYGYTF.

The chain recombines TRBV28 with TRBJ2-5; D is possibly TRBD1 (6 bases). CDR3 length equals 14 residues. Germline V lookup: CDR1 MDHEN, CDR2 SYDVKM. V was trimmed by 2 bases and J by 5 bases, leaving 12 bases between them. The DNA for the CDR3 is TGTGCCAGCAGTTTACAGGGGCCGCGGGAGACCCAGTACTTC. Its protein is CASSLQGPRETQYF.

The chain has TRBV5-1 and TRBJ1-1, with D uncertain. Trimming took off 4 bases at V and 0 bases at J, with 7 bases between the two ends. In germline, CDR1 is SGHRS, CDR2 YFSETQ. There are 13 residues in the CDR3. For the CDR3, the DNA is TGCGCCAGCAGCGACCAGGTGAACACTGAAGCTTTCTTT. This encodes CASSDQVNTEAFF.

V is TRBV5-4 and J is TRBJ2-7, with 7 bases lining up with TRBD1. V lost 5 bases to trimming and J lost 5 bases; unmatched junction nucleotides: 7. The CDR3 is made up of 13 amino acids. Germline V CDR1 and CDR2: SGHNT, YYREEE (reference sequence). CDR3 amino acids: CASSFGQVDEQYF. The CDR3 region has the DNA TGTGCCAGCAGTTTTGGACAGGTTGACGAGCAGTACTTC. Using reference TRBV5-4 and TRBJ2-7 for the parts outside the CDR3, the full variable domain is ETGVTQSPTHLIKTRGQQVTLRCSSQSGHNTVSWYQQALGQGPQFIFQYYREEENGRGNFPPRFSGLQFPNYSSELNVNALELDDSALYLCASSFGQVDEQYFGPGTRLTVT.

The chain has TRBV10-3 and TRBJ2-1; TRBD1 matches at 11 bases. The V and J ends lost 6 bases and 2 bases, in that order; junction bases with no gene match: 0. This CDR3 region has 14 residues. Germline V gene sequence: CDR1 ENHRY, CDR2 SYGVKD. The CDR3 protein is CAIRGQGAYNEQFF. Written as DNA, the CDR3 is TGTGCCATCAGGGGACAGGGGGCCTACAATGAGCAGTTCTTC.

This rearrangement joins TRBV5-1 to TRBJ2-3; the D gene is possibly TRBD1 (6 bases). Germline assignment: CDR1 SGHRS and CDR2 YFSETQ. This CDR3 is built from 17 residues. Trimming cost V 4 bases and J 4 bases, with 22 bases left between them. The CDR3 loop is CASSPTPQDSAPDTQYF. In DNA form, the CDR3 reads TGCGCCAGCAGCCCAACCCCTCAGGACAGCGCGCCAGATACGCAGTATTTT.

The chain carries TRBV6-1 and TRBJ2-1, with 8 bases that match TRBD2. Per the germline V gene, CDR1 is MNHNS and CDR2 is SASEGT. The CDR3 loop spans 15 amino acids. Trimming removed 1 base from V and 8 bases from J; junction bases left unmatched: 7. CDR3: CASSEGGSGVDEQFF. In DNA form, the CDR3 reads TGTGCCAGCAGTGAAGGTGGTAGCGGGGTGGATGAGCAGTTCTTC.

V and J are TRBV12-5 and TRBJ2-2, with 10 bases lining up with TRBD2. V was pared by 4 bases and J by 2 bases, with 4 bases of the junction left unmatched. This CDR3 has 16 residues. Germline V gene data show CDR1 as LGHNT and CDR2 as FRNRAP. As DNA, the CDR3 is TGTGCTAGTGGTTCCCCTAGCGGGGGAAACACCGGGGAGCTGTTTTTT. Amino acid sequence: CASGSPSGGNTGELFF.

DNA for the CDR3: TGTGCCAGCAGCCCCACTAGCGGGGGATCAGATACGCAGTATTTT. This translates into CASSPTSGGSDTQYF. The rearrangement links TRBV6-4 to TRBJ2-3; 11 positions agree with TRBD2. The CDR3 has 15 amino acids. CDR1 is MRHNA, CDR2 SNTAGT, per germline. V lost 6 bases, J lost 4 bases, and 6 bases stayed unmatched.

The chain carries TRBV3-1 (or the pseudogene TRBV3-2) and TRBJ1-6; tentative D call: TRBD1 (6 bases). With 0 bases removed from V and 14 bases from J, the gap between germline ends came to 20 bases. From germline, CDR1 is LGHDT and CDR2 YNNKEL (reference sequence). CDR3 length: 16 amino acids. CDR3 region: CASSQEGRGASPTLHF. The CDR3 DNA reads TGTGCCAGCAGCCAAGAAGGGAGGGGGGCCTCCCCCACCCTCCACTTT.

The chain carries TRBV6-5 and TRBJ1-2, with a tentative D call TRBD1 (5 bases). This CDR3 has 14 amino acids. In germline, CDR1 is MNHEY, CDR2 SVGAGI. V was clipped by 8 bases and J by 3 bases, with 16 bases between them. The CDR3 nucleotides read TGTGCCAGCGGGAAACAGGATTCGGACTATGGCTACACCTTC. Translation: CASGKQDSDYGYTF.

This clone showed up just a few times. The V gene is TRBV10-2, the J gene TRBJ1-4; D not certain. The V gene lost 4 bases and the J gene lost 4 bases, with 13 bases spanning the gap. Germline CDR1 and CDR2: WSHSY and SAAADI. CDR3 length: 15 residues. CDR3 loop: CASSGPQASNEKLFF. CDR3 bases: TGCGCCAGCAGTGGACCCCAGGCGAGTAATGAAAAACTGTTTTTT.

The DNA of the CDR3 is TGTGCCAGTAGTATATTACAGGGGGAGAGACAGCCCCAGCATTTT. Its translation is CASSILQGERQPQHF. This chain connects TRBV19 to TRBJ1-5; 8 bases fit TRBD1. J lost 7 bases, V lost 2 bases, and 7 bases had no gene match. The CDR3 contains 15 residues. The germline gives CDR1 LNHDA, CDR2 SQIVND (reference sequence).

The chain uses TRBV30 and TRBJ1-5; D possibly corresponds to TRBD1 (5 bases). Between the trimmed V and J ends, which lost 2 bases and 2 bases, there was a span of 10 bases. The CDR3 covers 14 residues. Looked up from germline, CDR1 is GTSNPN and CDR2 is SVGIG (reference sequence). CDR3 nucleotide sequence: TGTGCCTGGAGTCAGGGCGGTGGCAATCAGCCCCAGCATTTT. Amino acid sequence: CAWSQGGGNQPQHF. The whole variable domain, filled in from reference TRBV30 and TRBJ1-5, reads SQTIHQWPATLVQPVGSPLSLECTVEGTSNPNLYWYRQAAGRGLQLLFYSVGIGQISSEVPQNLSASRPQDRQFILSSKKLLLSDSGFYLCAWSQGGGNQPQHFGDGTRLSIL.

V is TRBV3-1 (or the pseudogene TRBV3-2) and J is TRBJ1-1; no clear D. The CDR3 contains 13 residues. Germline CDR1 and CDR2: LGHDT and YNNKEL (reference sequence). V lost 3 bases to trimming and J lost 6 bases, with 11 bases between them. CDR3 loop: CASSQWAAAEAFF. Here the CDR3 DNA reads TGTGCCAGCAGCCAGTGGGCCGCCGCTGAAGCTTTCTTT.